One sample yielded the 6 T cell receptor beta chains listed below, sequenced in a study of T cells in Graves' hyperthyroidism and ophthalmopathy. What was amplified from RNA transcripts were TCR beta CDR3 regions. HTBI primers drove first-round RT-PCR of the TCR CDR3. TCRdb independently ran MiXCR on the multiplex PCR reads; one entry per CDR3 protein. The sample has hundreds of thousands of distinct CDR3 sequences, approximately 15% seen once. The sample taken for sequencing was blood. The receptors originated from a woman in her thirties or forties with Graves' ophthalmopathy.

This clonotype turned up a few times. The V and J genes are TRBV5-1 and TRBJ2-2; no clear D. The V end lost 0 bases, the J end lost 7 bases, and 7 bases lay between the germline ends. CDR3 length: 13 amino acids. CDR1 is SGHRS, CDR2 YFSETQ, per germline. CDR3 DNA: TGCGCCAGCAGCTTGGTCTCTAACGGGGAGCTGTTTTTT. Amino acid sequence: CASSLVSNGELFF.

This clonotype occurred a few times. The rearrangement joins TRBV29-1 to TRBJ2-7; 9 bases agree with TRBD1. The V gene's germline CDR1 is SQVTM and CDR2 ANQGSEA. V lost 6 bases and J lost 4; bases outside the gene matches: 13. The CDR3 has 15 amino acids. The CDR3 sequence is CSVTPSGQGLYEQYF. The CDR3 region has the DNA TGCAGCGTAACCCCTTCGGGACAGGGTTTATACGAGCAGTACTTC.

This clonotype appeared many times. The chain is built from TRBV7-8 and TRBJ1-5, with no clear D. V dropped 4 bases and J dropped 3 bases, with 10 bases sitting between them. The CDR3 runs 14 residues. Germline lookup yields CDR1 SGHVS and CDR2 FQNEAQ. The CDR3 here is CASSSSNNNQPQHF. CDR3 in DNA: TGTGCCAGCAGCTCGTCCAACAACAATCAGCCCCAGCATTTT.

This clonotype was seen at least ten times. The chain couples TRBV7-9 to TRBJ2-7; 7 nucleotides agree with TRBD1. V dropped 4 bases and J dropped 6; count of bases not matched to a gene: 12. Germline V lookup: CDR1 SEHNR, CDR2 FQNEAQ (reference sequence). The CDR3 has 15 amino acids. The CDR3, as DNA: TGTGCCAGCAGCTCCCACAACAGGGGTAACGGCGAGCAGTACTTC. This sequence encodes CASSSHNRGNGEQYF.

This clonotype was detected many times. The chain couples TRBV2 to TRBJ1-1; tentative D call: TRBD1 (5 bases). This CDR3 contains 13 residues. Germline V CDR1 and CDR2: SNHLY, FYNNEI. Between the trimmed V and J ends, which lost 10 bases and 0 bases, there was a span of 12 bases. CDR3 nucleotide sequence: TGTGCCATATCGGGACGTTTGAACACTGAAGCTTTCTTT. This gives the protein CAISGRLNTEAFF.

This clonotype has at least ten counts. The V call is TRBV3-1, the J call TRBJ2-3; 13 bases are shared with TRBD2. After removal of 2 bases from V and 5 bases from J, the junction contained 10 bases not matched to a gene. Germline lookup yields CDR1 LGHDT and CDR2 YNNKEL (reference sequence). The CDR3 is made up of 18 amino acids. CDR3 region: CASSQQGTSGVKRDTQYF. DNA for the CDR3: TGTGCCAGCAGCCAACAGGGGACTAGCGGGGTAAAGAGAGATACGCAGTATTTT.